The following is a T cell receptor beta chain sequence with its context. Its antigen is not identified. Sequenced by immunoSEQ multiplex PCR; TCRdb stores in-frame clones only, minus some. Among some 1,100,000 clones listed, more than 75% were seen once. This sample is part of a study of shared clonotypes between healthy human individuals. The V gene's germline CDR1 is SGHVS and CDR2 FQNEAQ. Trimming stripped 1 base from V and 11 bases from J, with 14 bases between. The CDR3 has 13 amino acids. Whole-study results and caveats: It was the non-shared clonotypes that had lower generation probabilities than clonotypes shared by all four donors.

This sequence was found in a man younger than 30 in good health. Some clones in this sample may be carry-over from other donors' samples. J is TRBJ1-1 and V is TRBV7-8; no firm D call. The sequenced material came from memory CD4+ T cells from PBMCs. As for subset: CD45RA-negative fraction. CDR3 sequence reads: CASSLERRRRAFF. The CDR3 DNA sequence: TGTGCCAGCAGCTTAGAGAGACGGCGTCGCGCTTTCTTT.